This entry concerns a single TCR beta chain. Produced via immunoSEQ multiplex PCR; TCRdb's table is partial and in-frame only. The table records 30,000 to 45,000 clones, approximately 80% of them present only once. The CDR3 loop spans 15 amino acids. Per the germline V gene, CDR1 is SNHLY and CDR2 is FYNNEI. J gave up 3 bases and V 3 bases, and 2 bases lay outside the gene matches. This sample is drawn from a study of OX40 agonist ivuxolimab in advanced cancers. Sequenced material: CD4+ or CD8+ T cells sorted from blood, taken in a trial of the OX40 agonist ivuxolimab. The chain couples TRBV2 to TRBJ2-2; 9 bases line up with TRBD1. The sequence was obtained from an adult with an advanced solid tumor such as melanoma, head and neck, liver or kidney cancer. The CDR3 sequence: CASSEGTGYTGELFF. The CDR3 DNA sequence: TGTGCCAGCAGTGAGGGGACAGGGTACACCGGGGAGCTGTTTTTT.